The clone carrying this TCR beta chain came up a few times. This table comes from immunoSEQ multiplex PCR, and its TCRdb copy is limited to in-frame clones, with some not included. The top ten hold about 1% of the sample, which has approximately 69,000 clones, 84% seen once. This entry comes from a study of OX40 agonist ivuxolimab in advanced cancers. CDR1 is WSHSY, CDR2 SAAADI, per germline. CDR3 length: 13 amino acids. The trim removed 6 bases at V and 0 bases at J, leaving 1 base unmatched. Source: CD4+ or CD8+ T cells sorted from blood, taken in a trial of the OX40 agonist ivuxolimab. This sequence originates from an adult with an advanced solid tumor such as melanoma, head and neck, liver or kidney cancer. The chain employs TRBV10-2 and TRBJ1-2; the match to TRBD1 covers 7 bases. CDR3 loop: CASSGQANYGYTF. CDR3 bases: TGCGCCAGCAGCGGACAGGCTAACTATGGCTACACCTTC.